Sequencing of this T cell receptor beta chain was carried out in a study of cytomegalovirus exposure and HLA in healthy donors. Germline V gives CDR1 MNHNS, CDR2 SASEGT. J lost 3 bases, V lost 4 bases, and 14 bases had no gene match. The CDR3 has 17 amino acids. Both 60 Vbeta primers and 13 Jbeta primers went into the PCR. This table comes from immunoSEQ multiplex PCR, and its TCRdb copy is limited to in-frame clones, with some not included. In the table there are 200,000 to 250,000 clones, roughly 83% of which are singletons. The chain has TRBV6-1 and TRBJ2-7; the match to TRBD1 covers 8 bases. The sequencing sample was made of PBMCs. This TCR was recovered from a boy between 2 and 10 years old in good health and CMV-seronegative. CDR3 amino acids: CASSGPTWDRSDYEQYF. CDR3 in DNA: TGTGCCAGCAGTGGCCCTACTTGGGACAGGAGCGACTACGAGCAGTACTTC.